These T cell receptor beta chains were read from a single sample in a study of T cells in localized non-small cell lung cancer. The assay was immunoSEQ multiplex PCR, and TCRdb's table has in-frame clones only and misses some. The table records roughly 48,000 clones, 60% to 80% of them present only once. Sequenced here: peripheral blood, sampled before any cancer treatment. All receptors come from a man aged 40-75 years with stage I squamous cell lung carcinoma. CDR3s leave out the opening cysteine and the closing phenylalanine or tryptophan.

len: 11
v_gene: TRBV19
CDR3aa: ASSSGTNYEQY

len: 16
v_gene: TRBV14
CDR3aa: ASSQEDGRPGRPYGYT

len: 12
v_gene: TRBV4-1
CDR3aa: ASSLTVLGGGYT

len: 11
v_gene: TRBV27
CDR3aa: ASSQRGANVLT

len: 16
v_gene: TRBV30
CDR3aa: AWSDLILRGLKNTEAF

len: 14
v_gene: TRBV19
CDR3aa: ASSTTGAGNNSPLH

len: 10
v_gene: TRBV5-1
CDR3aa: ASSVREAEAF

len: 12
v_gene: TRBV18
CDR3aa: ASSPGPMNTEAF

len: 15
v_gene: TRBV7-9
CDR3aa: ASSPGGSGGSRETQY

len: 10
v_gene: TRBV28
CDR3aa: ASSLLRGEQY

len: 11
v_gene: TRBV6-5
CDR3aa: ASRLGQGYGYT

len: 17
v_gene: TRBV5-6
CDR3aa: ASSRGDNWSVLYNSPLH